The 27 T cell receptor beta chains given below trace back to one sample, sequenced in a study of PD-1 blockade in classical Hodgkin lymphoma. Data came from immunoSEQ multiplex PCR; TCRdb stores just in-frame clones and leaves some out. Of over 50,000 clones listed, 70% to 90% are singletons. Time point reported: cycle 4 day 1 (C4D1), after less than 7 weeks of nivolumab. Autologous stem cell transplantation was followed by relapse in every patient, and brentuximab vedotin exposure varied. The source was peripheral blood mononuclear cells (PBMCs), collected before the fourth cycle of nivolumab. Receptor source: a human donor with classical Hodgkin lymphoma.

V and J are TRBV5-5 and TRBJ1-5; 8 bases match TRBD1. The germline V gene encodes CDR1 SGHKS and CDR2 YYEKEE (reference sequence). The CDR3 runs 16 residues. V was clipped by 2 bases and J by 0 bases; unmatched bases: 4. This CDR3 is CASSFGQGDSNQPQHF. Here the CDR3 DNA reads TGTGCCAGCAGCTTCGGACAGGGAGATAGCAATCAGCCCCAGCATTTT.

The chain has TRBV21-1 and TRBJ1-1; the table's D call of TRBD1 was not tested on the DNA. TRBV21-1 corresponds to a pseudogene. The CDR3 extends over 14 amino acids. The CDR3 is CASSKETGCTEAFF. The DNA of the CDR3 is TGTGCCAGCAGCAAAGAGACAGGGTGCACTGAAGCTTTCTTT.

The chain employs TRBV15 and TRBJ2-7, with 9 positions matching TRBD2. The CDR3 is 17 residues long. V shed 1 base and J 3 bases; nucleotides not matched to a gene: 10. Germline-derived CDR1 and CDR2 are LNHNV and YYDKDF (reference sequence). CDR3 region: CATSRGIGLAGLYEQYF. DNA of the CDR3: TGTGCCACCAGCAGAGGGATAGGGCTAGCGGGACTCTACGAGCAGTACTTC.

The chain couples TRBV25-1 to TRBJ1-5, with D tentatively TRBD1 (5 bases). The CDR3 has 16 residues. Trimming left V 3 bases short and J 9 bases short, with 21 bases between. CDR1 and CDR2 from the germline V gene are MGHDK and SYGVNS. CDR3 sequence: CASSDSTDKLGGPQHF. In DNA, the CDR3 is TGTGCCAGCAGTGATTCAACGGACAAGCTGGGAGGGCCCCAGCATTTT.

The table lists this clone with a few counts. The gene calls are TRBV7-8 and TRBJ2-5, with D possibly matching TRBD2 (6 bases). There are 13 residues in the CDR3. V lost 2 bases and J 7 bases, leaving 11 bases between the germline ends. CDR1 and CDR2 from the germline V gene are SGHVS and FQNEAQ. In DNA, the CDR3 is TGTGCCAGCAGCTTAACTAGCTTGGGGACCCAGTACTTC. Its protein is CASSLTSLGTQYF.

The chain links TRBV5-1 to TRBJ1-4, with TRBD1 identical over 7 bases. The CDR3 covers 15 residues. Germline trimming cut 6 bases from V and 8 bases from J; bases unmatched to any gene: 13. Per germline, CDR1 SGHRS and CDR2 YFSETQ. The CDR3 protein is CASTPGGGSAEKLFF. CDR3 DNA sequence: TGCGCCAGCACCCCAGGGGGGGGGTCAGCCGAAAAACTGTTTTTT.

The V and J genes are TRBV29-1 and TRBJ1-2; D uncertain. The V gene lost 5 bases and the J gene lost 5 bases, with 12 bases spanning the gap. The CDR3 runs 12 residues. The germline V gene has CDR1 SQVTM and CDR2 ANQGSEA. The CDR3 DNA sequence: TGCAGCGTTCCCGTCATAGGGTATGGCTACACCTTC. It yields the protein CSVPVIGYGYTF.

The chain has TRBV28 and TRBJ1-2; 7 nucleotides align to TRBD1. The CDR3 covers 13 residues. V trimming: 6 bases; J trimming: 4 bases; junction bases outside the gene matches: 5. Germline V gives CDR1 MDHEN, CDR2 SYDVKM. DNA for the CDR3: TGTGCCAGCAGGGACAGGAAAACCTATGGCTACACCTTC. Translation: CASRDRKTYGYTF.

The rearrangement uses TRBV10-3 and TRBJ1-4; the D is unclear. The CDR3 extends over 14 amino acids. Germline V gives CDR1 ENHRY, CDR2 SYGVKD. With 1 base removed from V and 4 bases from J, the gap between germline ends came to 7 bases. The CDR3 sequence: CAISEWKSNEKLFF. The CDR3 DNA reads TGTGCCATCAGTGAGTGGAAGAGTAATGAAAAACTGTTTTTT.

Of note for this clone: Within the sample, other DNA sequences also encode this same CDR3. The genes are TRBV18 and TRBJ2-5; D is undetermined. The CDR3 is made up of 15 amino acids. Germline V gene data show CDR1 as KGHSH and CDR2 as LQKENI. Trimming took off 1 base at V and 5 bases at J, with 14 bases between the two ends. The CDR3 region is CASSPLEVGRETQYF. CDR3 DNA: TGTGCCAGCTCACCACTCGAGGTGGGCAGGGAGACCCAGTACTTC.

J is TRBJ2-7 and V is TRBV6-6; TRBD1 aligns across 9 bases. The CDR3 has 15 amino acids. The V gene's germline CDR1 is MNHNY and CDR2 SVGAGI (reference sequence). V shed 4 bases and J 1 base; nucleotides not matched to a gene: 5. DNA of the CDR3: TGTGCCAGCAGTTCCACAGGGGGCGCTTCCTACGAGCAGTACTTC. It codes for CASSSTGGASYEQYF.

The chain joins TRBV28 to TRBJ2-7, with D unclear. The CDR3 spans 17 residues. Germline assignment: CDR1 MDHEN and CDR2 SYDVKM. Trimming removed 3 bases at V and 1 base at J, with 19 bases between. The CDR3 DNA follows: TGTGCCAGCAGTTTCGCCCCCGCGGTAGCCGTATCCTACGAGCAGTACTTC. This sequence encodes CASSFAPAVAVSYEQYF.

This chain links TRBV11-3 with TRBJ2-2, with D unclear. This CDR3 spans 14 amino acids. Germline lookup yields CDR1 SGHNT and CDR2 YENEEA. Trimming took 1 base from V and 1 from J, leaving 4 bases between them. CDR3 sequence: CASSLGRNTGELFF. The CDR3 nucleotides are TGTGCCAGCAGCTTAGGCAGGAACACCGGGGAGCTGTTTTTT.

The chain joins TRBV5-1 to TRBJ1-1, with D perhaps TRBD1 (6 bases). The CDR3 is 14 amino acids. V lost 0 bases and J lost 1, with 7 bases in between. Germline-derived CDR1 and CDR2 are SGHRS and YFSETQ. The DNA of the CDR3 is TGCGCCAGCAGCTTGGGGACAGCGAACACTGAAGCTTTCTTT. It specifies CASSLGTANTEAFF.

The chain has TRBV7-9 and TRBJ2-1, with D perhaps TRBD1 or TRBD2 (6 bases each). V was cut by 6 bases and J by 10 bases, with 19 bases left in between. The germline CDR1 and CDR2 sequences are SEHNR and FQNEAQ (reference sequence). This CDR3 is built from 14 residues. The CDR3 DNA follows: TGTGCCAGCAGATTAAATGGAGGGCAGGGGGAGCAGTTCTTC. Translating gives CASRLNGGQGEQFF. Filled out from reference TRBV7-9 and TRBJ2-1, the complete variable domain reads DTGVSQNPRHKITKRGQNVTFRCDPISEHNRLYWYRQTLGQGPEFLTYFQNEAQLEKSRLLSDRFSAERPKGSFSTLEIQRTEQGDSAMYLCASRLNGGQGEQFFGPGTRLTVL.

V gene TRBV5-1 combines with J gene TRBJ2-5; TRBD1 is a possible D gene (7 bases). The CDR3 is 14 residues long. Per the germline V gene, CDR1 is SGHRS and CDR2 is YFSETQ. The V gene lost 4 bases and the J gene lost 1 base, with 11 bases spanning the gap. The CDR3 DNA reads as TGCGCCAGCAGCGCGGGGACAGCCCAAGAGACCCAGTACTTC. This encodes CASSAGTAQETQYF.

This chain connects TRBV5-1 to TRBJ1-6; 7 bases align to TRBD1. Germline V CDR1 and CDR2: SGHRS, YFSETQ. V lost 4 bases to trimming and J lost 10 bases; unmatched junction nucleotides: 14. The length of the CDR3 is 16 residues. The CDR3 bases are TGCGCCAGCAGCCCCGCCGTCACAGGGGTCAAGTCACCCCTCCACTTT. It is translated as CASSPAVTGVKSPLHF.

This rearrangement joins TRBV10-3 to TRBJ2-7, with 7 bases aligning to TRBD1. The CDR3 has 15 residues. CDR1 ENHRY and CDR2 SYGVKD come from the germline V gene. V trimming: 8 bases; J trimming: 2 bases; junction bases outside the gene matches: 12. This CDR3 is CAIGDSGTATYEQYF. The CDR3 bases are TGTGCCATCGGCGACTCCGGGACAGCAACCTACGAGCAGTACTTC.

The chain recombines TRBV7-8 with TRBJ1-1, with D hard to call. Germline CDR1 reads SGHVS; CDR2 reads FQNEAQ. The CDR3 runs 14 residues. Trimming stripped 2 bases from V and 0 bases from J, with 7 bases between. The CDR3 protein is CASSLFDMNTEAFF. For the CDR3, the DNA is TGTGCCAGCAGCTTATTCGACATGAACACTGAAGCTTTCTTT.

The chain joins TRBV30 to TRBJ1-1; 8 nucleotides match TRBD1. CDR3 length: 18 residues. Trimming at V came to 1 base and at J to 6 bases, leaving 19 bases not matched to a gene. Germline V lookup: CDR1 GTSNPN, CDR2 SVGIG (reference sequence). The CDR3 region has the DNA TGTGCCTGGAGTGGGGAACGATTAATACAGGGGGAGAGGGCTGAAGCTTTCTTT. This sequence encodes CAWSGERLIQGERAEAFF.

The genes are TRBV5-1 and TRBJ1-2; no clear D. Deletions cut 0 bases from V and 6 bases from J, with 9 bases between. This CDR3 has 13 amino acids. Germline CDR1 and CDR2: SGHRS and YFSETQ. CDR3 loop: CASSLAQSDGYTF. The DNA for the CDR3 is TGCGCCAGCAGCTTGGCCCAGTCCGATGGCTACACCTTC.

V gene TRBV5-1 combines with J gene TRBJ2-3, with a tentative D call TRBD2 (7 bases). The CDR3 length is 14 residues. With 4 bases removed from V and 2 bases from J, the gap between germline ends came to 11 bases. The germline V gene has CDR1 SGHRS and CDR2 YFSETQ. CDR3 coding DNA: TGCGCCAGCAGCATTCGGGGGGCCACAGATACGCAGTATTTT. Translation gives CASSIRGATDTQYF.

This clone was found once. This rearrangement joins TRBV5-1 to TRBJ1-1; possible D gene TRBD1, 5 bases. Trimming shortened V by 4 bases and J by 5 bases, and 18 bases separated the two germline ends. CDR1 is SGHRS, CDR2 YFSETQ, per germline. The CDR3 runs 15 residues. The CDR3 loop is CASSPEPGFATEAFF. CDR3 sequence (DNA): TGCGCCAGCAGCCCTGAACCAGGGTTTGCGACTGAAGCTTTCTTT. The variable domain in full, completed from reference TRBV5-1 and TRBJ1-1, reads KAGVTQTPRYLIKTRGQQVTLSCSPISGHRSVSWYQQTPGQGLQFLFEYFSETQRNKGNFPGRFSGRQFSNSRSEMNVSTLELGDSALYLCASSPEPGFATEAFFGQGTRLTVV.

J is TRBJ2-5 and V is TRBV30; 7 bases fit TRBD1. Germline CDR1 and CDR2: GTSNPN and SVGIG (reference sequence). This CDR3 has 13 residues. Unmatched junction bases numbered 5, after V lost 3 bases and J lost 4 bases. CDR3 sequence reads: CAWRGRGRETQYF. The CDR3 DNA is TGTGCCTGGAGAGGTAGGGGGCGAGAGACCCAGTACTTC.

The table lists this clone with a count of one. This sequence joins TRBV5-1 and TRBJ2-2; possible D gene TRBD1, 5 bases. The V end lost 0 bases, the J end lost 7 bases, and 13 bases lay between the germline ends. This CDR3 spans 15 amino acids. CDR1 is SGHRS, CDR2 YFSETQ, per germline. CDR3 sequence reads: CASSLDGSGYGELFF. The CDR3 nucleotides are TGCGCCAGCAGCTTGGATGGTTCAGGGTACGGGGAGCTGTTTTTT.

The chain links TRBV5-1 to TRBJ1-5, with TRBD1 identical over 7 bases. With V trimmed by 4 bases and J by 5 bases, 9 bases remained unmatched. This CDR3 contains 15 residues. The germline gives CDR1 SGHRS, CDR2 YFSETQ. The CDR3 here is CASSLEGARDQPQHF. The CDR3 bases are TGCGCCAGCAGCCTCGAGGGGGCAAGGGATCAGCCCCAGCATTTT.

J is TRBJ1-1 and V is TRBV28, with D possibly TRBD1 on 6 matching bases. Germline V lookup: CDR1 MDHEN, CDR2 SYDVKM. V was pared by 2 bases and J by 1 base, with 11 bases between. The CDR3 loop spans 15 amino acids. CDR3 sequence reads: CASSLGGRRNTEAFF. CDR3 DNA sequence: TGTGCCAGCAGTTTAGGGGGGCGTCGGAACACTGAAGCTTTCTTT.